The 22 T cell receptor beta chains below come from one sample, sequenced in a study of blood T cells in healthy people across ages. Using a J-beta primer mix together with a sample-barcoded 5' primer, a second PCR was run for 7 to 11 cycles. TCRdb used MiXCR to reprocess the 5' RACE reads, holding one entry per CDR3 protein. The repertoire holds fewer than 800,000 distinct CDR3 sequences, with more than 40% as singletons. Sequenced input: blood. All receptors derive from a woman aged 60-75 years in good health.

The chain is built from TRBV6-6 and TRBJ2-7; 8 nucleotides line up with TRBD2. Looked up from germline, CDR1 is MNHNY and CDR2 is SVGAGI (reference sequence). With 7 bases clipped from V and 0 bases from J, the junction kept 11 bases outside the gene matches. The CDR3 consists of 16 residues. The CDR3 reads CASTPWISGVSYEQYF. The CDR3 region has the DNA TGTGCCAGCACCCCTTGGATTAGCGGGGTCTCCTACGAGCAGTACTTC.

The chain carries TRBV3-1 and TRBJ2-1; D unresolved. This CDR3 contains 14 residues. Trimming removed 2 bases at V and 4 bases at J, with 9 bases between. Germline assignment: CDR1 LGHDT and CDR2 YNNKEL (reference sequence). The CDR3 DNA sequence: TGTGCCAGCAGCCAAAGTGTGGCGTACAATGAGCAGTTCTTC. Residues: CASSQSVAYNEQFF.

V and J are TRBV29-1 and TRBJ2-1; 8 nucleotides line up with TRBD1. J was trimmed by 10 bases and V by 7 bases; bases with no gene match: 21. In germline, CDR1 is SQVTM, CDR2 ANQGSEA. The CDR3 contains 16 residues. The CDR3 DNA sequence: TGCAGCGCCCTTCGTGGGTTAGACAGGGGAACCTACGAGCAGTTCTTC. Translating gives CSALRGLDRGTYEQFF.

This clonotype occurred a few times. This chain links TRBV27 with TRBJ1-2; D remains ambiguous. V lost 4 bases and J 4 bases, leaving 13 bases between the germline ends. The CDR3 is 14 residues long. Germline CDR1 reads MNHEY; CDR2 reads SMNVEV (reference sequence). CDR3 DNA sequence: TGTGCCAGCAGTTCAAAAGGAATCTTCTATGGCTACACCTTC. It specifies CASSSKGIFYGYTF.

This clonotype turned up a few times. This rearrangement joins TRBV20-1 to TRBJ2-4, with a possible D match to TRBD2 (6 bases). The end of the DNA aligns better with TRBJ2-7, so the J call may be wrong. The germline gives CDR1 DFQATT, CDR2 SNEGSKA (reference sequence). The CDR3 covers 15 residues. CDR3 in amino acids: CSALKRGVLADEQYF. The CDR3 coding sequence is TGCAGTGCCCTCAAAAGGGGTGTCTTAGCGGACGAGCAGTACTTC.

The J gene is TRBJ2-5, the V gene TRBV7-3, with D possibly matching TRBD2 (6 bases). The CDR3 spans 14 residues. Trimming pared 5 bases from V and 1 base from J, leaving 11 bases between. The germline CDR1 and CDR2 sequences are SGHTA and FQGTGA. The CDR3 nucleotides read TGTGCCAGCAGCCCGAGCGGGCTCCAAGAGACCCAGTACTTC. Its protein product is CASSPSGLQETQYF.

This chain joins TRBV25-1 and TRBJ2-6; possibly TRBD1 for D (6 bases). V lost 2 bases and J lost 2, with 19 bases in between. Germline values: CDR1 MGHDK, CDR2 SYGVNS. The CDR3 runs 19 residues. CDR3 in amino acids: CASSENPGTKVTGANVLTF. The CDR3, as DNA: TGTGCCAGCAGTGAAAATCCGGGGACAAAGGTTACTGGGGCCAACGTCCTGACTTTC. The variable domain in full, completed from reference TRBV25-1 and TRBJ2-6, reads EADIYQTPRYLVIGTGKKITLECSQTMGHDKMYWYQQDPGMELHLIHYSYGVNSTEKGDLSSESTVSRIRTEHFPLTLESARPSHTSQYLCASSENPGTKVTGANVLTFGAGSRLTVL.

In its sample, this clonotype was seen a few times. The CDR3 loop is CSAIVAGASQSYEQYF. CDR3 sequence (DNA): TGCAGTGCCATAGTAGCGGGAGCGTCCCAATCCTACGAGCAGTACTTC. This rearrangement joins TRBV20-1 to TRBJ2-7, with 9 bases matching TRBD2. Trimming cost V 6 bases and J 1 base; bases outside gene matches: 13. Germline V CDR1 and CDR2: DFQATT, SNEGSKA (reference sequence). The CDR3 spans 16 residues.

This clonotype was detected only once. The chain couples TRBV2 to TRBJ2-7, with TRBD1 as a possible D gene (5 bases). The CDR3 contains 14 residues. Germline lookup yields CDR1 SNHLY and CDR2 FYNNEI. Trimming stripped 2 bases from V and 2 bases from J, with 10 bases between. The chain's CDR3 is CASSEISQAYEQYF. CDR3 bases: TGTGCCAGCAGTGAAATTTCACAGGCCTACGAGCAGTACTTC.

Only a few counts were recorded for this clonotype. The rearrangement uses TRBV11-2 and TRBJ2-1; TRBD2 aligns across 15 bases. Germline V gene lookup returns CDR1 SGHAT and CDR2 FQNNGV. The V and J ends lost 3 bases and 1 base, in that order; junction bases with no gene match: 13. This CDR3 contains 21 residues. The CDR3 spells CASSFPSRTSGRAGSYNEQFF. The DNA for the CDR3 is TGTGCCAGCAGCTTCCCCTCCCGGACTAGCGGGAGGGCCGGTTCCTACAATGAGCAGTTCTTC. The complete variable domain, with remaining parts taken from reference TRBV11-2 and TRBJ2-1, reads EAGVAQSPRYKIIEKRQSVAFWCNPISGHATLYWYQQILGQGPKLLIQFQNNGVVDDSQLPKDRFSAERLKGVDSTLKIQPAKLEDSAVYLCASSFPSRTSGRAGSYNEQFFGPGTRLTVL.

V is TRBV20-1 and J is TRBJ2-5; D is unclear. The germline V and J ends were trimmed by 3 bases and 2 bases, with 7 bases remaining between them. This CDR3 is 12 amino acids long. Germline V CDR1 and CDR2: DFQATT, SNEGSKA (reference sequence). CDR3 sequence: CSASEVQETQYF. The CDR3 DNA reads as TGCAGTGCTAGCGAGGTTCAAGAGACCCAGTACTTC.

This clonotype was picked up a small number of times. The chain links TRBV9 to TRBJ2-7, with TRBD2 matching over 11 bases. Germline V gene lookup returns CDR1 SGDLS and CDR2 YYNGEE. After removal of 4 bases from V and 4 bases from J, the junction contained 10 bases not matched to a gene. The CDR3 runs 16 residues. CDR3 in amino acids: CASSPALAGASYEQYF. The CDR3, as DNA: TGTGCCAGCAGCCCGGCACTAGCGGGAGCCTCTTACGAGCAGTACTTC. Supplemented by reference TRBV9 and TRBJ2-7, the full variable domain reads DSGVTQTPKHLITATGQRVTLRCSPRSGDLSVYWYQQSLDQGLQFLIQYYNGEERAKGNILERFSAQQFPDLHSELNLSSLELGDSALYFCASSPALAGASYEQYFGPGTRLTVT.

The chain employs TRBV27 and TRBJ2-4; 12 bases map to TRBD2. The J call could be wrong; TRBJ2-7 is a better fit for the DNA end. Germline loops: CDR1 MNHEY, CDR2 SMNVEV (reference sequence). This CDR3 has 18 amino acids. The CDR3 reads CASGSLEPLAGGGYEQYF. In DNA form, the CDR3 reads TGTGCCAGCGGAAGTCTGGAACCGCTAGCGGGAGGGGGCTACGAGCAGTACTTC.

The rearrangement joins TRBV27 to TRBJ1-1; tentatively, D is TRBD1 (5 bases). From germline, CDR1 is MNHEY and CDR2 SMNVEV (reference sequence). Trimming stripped 6 bases from V and 3 bases from J, with 14 bases between. This CDR3 is built from 14 residues. The CDR3 DNA reads as TGTGCCAGCAGACGAACCAGGGACCACACTGAAGCTTTCTTT. Amino acid sequence: CASRRTRDHTEAFF.

This chain uses TRBV4-2 with TRBJ2-1; tentative D call: TRBD2 (5 bases). Judging by the DNA end, TRBJ2-7 fits better; the J call may be wrong. Germline values: CDR1 LGHNA, CDR2 YNFKEQ. The CDR3 consists of 17 residues. Here the CDR3 reads CASSQPGIRASYNEQYF. The CDR3 coding sequence is TGTGCCAGCAGCCAACCGGGGATCCGGGCTTCCTACAATGAGCAGTACTTC.

J is TRBJ2-3 and V is TRBV20-1, with no clear D. The CDR3 is 9 amino acids. Germline V lookup: CDR1 DFQATT, CDR2 SNEGSKA (reference sequence). The CDR3 sequence is CRAPDTQYF. The CDR3 DNA follows: TGCAGAGCCCCAGATACGCAGTATTTT.

This chain links TRBV12-3 or TRBV12-4 with TRBJ2-3; no definite D call. V was shortened by 5 bases and J by 7 bases, with 7 bases between the two germline ends. The CDR3 extends over 11 amino acids. This CDR3 reads CASSLKYTQYF. The CDR3 DNA reads TGTGCCAGCAGTCTTAAGTATACGCAGTATTTT.

This clonotype was counted a few times. This chain uses TRBV15 with TRBJ2-3, with 10 bases matching TRBD2. This CDR3 spans 15 amino acids. Per germline, CDR1 LNHNV and CDR2 YYDKDF (reference sequence). The V gene end was trimmed by 5 bases and the J gene end by 6 bases; junction bases not matched to a gene: 8. The CDR3 loop reads CATSYLGTSVDTQYF. The DNA of the CDR3 is TGTGCCACCAGCTACCTAGGGACTAGCGTGGATACGCAGTATTTT.

J is TRBJ2-1 and V is TRBV20-1, with D hard to call. CDR3 length: 15 residues. Germline-derived CDR1 and CDR2 are DFQATT and SNEGSKA (reference sequence). V shed 0 bases and J shed 0 bases, with 9 bases lying between them. The CDR3 spells CSARDWGLSYNEQFF. The CDR3 DNA reads as TGCAGTGCTAGAGATTGGGGTCTCTCCTACAATGAGCAGTTCTTC.

A few counts support this clonotype. The chain combines TRBV29-1 with TRBJ2-1; 9 positions match TRBD2. The CDR3 contains 14 residues. V gave up 3 bases and J gave up 8 bases; unmatched junction bases: 8. Per the germline V gene, CDR1 is SQVTM and CDR2 is ANQGSEA. The CDR3 nucleotides read TGCAGCGTTGACGGGCGGGAGGGCCGCGATGAGCAGTTCTTC. Translating gives CSVDGREGRDEQFF.

This clonotype was seen a few times. This chain connects TRBV20-1 to TRBJ2-7, with 11 nucleotides matching TRBD2. The V gene's germline CDR1 is DFQATT and CDR2 SNEGSKA (reference sequence). The V segment lost 3 bases and the J segment 0 bases; nucleotides outside the gene matches: 1. This CDR3 spans 14 amino acids. CDR3 in amino acids: CSARTSGISYEQYF. The DNA of the CDR3 is TGCAGTGCTAGGACTAGCGGGATCTCCTACGAGCAGTACTTC.

The genes are TRBV6-2 or TRBV6-3 and TRBJ1-2; no clear D gene. Germline loops: CDR1 MNHEY, CDR2 SVGEGT. This CDR3 is built from 13 residues. V lost 2 bases and J lost 5, with 9 bases in between. The CDR3 region is CASSYGQVYGYTF. CDR3 in DNA: TGTGCCAGCAGTTACGGGCAGGTTTATGGCTACACCTTC.